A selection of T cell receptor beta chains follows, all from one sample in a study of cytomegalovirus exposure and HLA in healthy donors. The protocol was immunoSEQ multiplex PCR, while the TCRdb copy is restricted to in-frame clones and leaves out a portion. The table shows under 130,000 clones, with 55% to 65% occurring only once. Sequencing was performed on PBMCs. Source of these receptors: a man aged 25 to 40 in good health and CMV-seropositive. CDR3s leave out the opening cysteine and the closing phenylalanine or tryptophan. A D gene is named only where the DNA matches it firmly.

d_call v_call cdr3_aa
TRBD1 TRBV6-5 ASSLDRVGQPQH
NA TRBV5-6 ASSPTELYGYT
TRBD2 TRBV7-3 ASSLTYSSGVNEQF
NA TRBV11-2 ASSFLTRAGGVNQPQH
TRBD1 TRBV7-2 ASSPGQGGGYT
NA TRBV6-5 ASSPGYSYEQY
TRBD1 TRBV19 ASSISDRGYSPLH
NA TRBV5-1 ASSRGSQETQY
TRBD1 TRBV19 ASSNPGTGAFNQPQH
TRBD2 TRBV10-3 AISVPGHSTSGGNNEQF
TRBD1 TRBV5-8 ASSSGTGGVYEQY
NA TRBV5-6 ASSLDRVLIYGYT
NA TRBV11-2 ASSLVFPDSYEQY
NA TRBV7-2 ASSLASVAEAF
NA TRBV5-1 ASSLQPVNTEAF
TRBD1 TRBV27 ASSLGTGVRAKTYNEQF
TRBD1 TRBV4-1 ASSQGDRAGGYT
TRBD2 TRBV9 ASSVGLAAHNEQF
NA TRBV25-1 ASSHRVANYGYT
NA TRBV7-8 ASSLEGGPEYEQY
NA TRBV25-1 ASSFDTSSYEQY
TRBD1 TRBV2 ASSGTGGSYGYT
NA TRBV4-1 ASSHTSTGELF
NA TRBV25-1 ASSESGVRGYT
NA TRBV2 ASSDQVNWEQY
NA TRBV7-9 ASSLGSGNTEAF
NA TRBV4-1 ASSHATPGHKSGYSGANVLT
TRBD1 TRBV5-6 ASSPGQYGYT
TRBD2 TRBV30 AWSRGGAGYEQF
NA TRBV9 ASSVGGGGPYNEQF
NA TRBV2 ASSVGPTGNGYT
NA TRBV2 ASSEAEGGRAKNIQY
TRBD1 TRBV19 ASSIGTGVREQF
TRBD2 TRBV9 ASKAGGLLLQETQY
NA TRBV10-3 AISESHTRNTGELF
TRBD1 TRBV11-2 ASSRGQVYEQY
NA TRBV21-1 ARGTGGTEAF
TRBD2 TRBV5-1 ASSLPGGTQYNEQF
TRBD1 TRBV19 ASRSTGYNQPQH
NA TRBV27 ASSLNGPYGYT